This T cell receptor beta chain comes out of a study of cytomegalovirus exposure and HLA in healthy donors. It was with 60 Vbeta and 13 Jbeta primers that the PCR ran. The method was immunoSEQ multiplex PCR; TCRdb's version includes in-frame clones alone and lacks a portion of them. In the table there are about 160,000 clones, roughly 80% of which are singletons. As to this clone: The same CDR3 can be traced to other DNA sequences in this sample.

This receptor was taken from a man aged 25-45 years in good health and CMV-seropositive. The sample was PBMCs.

CDR3 nucleotides: TGTGCCAGCAGTTTATCAGGAGGGAACTATGGCTACACCTTC. Residues: CASSLSGGNYGYTF. The rearrangement links TRBV27 to TRBJ1-2; no clear D gene. Germline lookup yields CDR1 MNHEY and CDR2 SMNVEV (reference sequence). V dropped 0 bases and J dropped 2 bases, with 7 bases sitting between them. CDR3 size: 14 residues.